The table lists the clone carrying this TCR beta chain with a few counts. Its cognate antigen is unknown. The sample comes from a study of vaccination and CD4 T cells after COVID-19. Background on the study: The convalescent group had six males, four females, seven Caucasians, two Asians, one multiracial.

Oncomine TCR Beta short-read sequencing was applied to DNA from cultured CD4+ T cells. Using the QIAamp micro DNA kit, genomic DNA was extracted from the CD4+ T cells that had been cultured. Each CDR3 protein gets one entry after TCRdb re-called the PCR reads with MiXCR. The table has fewer than 9,500 distinct CDR3 sequences, 35% seen once. Looked up from germline, CDR1 is MNHEY and CDR2 is SMNVEV (reference sequence). Trimming removed 2 bases from V and 8 bases from J, with 14 bases in between. This CDR3 is built from 14 residues. The treatment is: approximately nine-day PBMC culture with coronavirus spike peptide pools or control peptides (ViraFEST assay). It was before the COVID-19 pandemic (2011-2018) that the unexposed donor's CD4+ T cells were collected.

The gene calls are TRBV27 and TRBJ2-3; D is possibly TRBD1 (5 bases). The receptor was derived from a human donor in good health. Sequencing was done on a sample of CD4+ T cells from blood, cultured in vitro. This chain's CDR3 is CASSLTGGLVTQYF. CDR3 nucleotides: TGTGCCAGCAGTTTAACAGGCGGCCTGGTTACGCAGTATTTT.